This TCR beta chain was documented in a study of beta chain features in type 1 diabetes. V lost 2 bases, J lost 7 bases, and 5 bases stayed unmatched. CDR3 length: 14 amino acids. The V gene's germline CDR1 is SGHDT and CDR2 YYEEEE. Study conclusions and caveats: When Type 1 diabetes patients were examined, their TCRB CDR3s proved moderately but significantly shorter in all four CD4+ subsets. PCR might preferentially amplify shorter templates, equally in patients and controls.

Worth noting for this clone: Its matching antigen is unknown.

What was sequenced were expressed TCRB transcripts, since all of the isolated RNA had been reverse transcribed. Sequenced by immunoSEQ multiplex PCR; TCRdb stores in-frame clones only, minus some. The data contain 600,000 or so clones, around 11% of them seen just once; the ten biggest clones take up around 0.12%. The sequencing input was naive CD4+ T cells from blood. The chain employs TRBV5-6 and TRBJ2-2, with 7 bases that match TRBD1. The receptor comes from a young man with type 1 diabetes. The CDR3: CASSLRGRSGELFF. The CDR3 coding sequence is TGTGCCAGCAGCTTAAGGGGGCGCAGCGGGGAGCTGTTTTTT.